This is a list of T cell receptor beta chains from one sample in a study of T cell responses to AZD1222 COVID-19 vaccine. Some clones are missing from TCRdb's copy, which holds only in-frame ones; the method was immunoSEQ multiplex PCR. The profile shows about 180,000 clones, roughly 88% of them singletons. Source: peripheral blood, taken on day 0 of AZD1222 vaccination. The receptor set was obtained from an adult in good health. CDR3s include the opening cysteine and the closing phenylalanine or tryptophan. Fields, in order: J gene, D gene, clone size, CDR3 length, V gene, CDR3 DNA, CDR3 protein. The D gene is left open where the match is weak. Rows give clone size only sometimes, using once, few, many, or a class for an expanded clone.

j_call: TRBJ2-7
d_call: TRBD1
clone_size: -
cdr3_length: 16
v_call: TRBV7-2
cdr3_nt: TGTGCCAGCAGCCCCTGGGGTCGGGACAGATCCTACGAGCAGTACTTC
cdr3_aa: CASSPWGRDRSYEQYF

j_call: TRBJ1-4
d_call: -
clone_size: -
cdr3_length: 14
v_call: TRBV29-1
cdr3_nt: TGCAGCGTTGGCGACGGGGGCCCGAATGAAAAACTGTTTTTT
cdr3_aa: CSVGDGGPNEKLFF

j_call: TRBJ2-7
d_call: TRBD1
clone_size: -
cdr3_length: 15
v_call: TRBV6-1
cdr3_nt: TGTGCCAGCAGTGAACGGGACAGGGTCCTCGACGAGCAGTACTTC
cdr3_aa: CASSERDRVLDEQYF

j_call: TRBJ2-7
d_call: -
clone_size: -
cdr3_length: 15
v_call: TRBV3-1/TRBV3-2
cdr3_nt: TGTGCCAGCAGCCAAGCGGGGACCCCTTCCTACGAGCAGTACTTC
cdr3_aa: CASSQAGTPSYEQYF

j_call: TRBJ1-3
d_call: -
clone_size: -
cdr3_length: 14
v_call: TRBV19
cdr3_nt: TGTGCCAGCACGAGGGGGGGTTCTGGAAACACCATATATTTT
cdr3_aa: CASTRGGSGNTIYF

j_call: TRBJ1-2
d_call: TRBD1
clone_size: -
cdr3_length: 15
v_call: TRBV7-9
cdr3_nt: TGTGCCAGCAGCCGAACCAGGGGGCGTGACTATGGCTACACCTTC
cdr3_aa: CASSRTRGRDYGYTF

j_call: TRBJ1-2
d_call: -
clone_size: -
cdr3_length: 16
v_call: TRBV7-9
cdr3_nt: TGTGCCAGCAGCGGTGGAGGCCTGGCAGGCCTATATGGCTACACCTTC
cdr3_aa: CASSGGGLAGLYGYTF

j_call: TRBJ1-5
d_call: -
clone_size: -
cdr3_length: 16
v_call: TRBV6-2/TRBV6-3
cdr3_nt: TGTGCCAGCAGTTCACGGGGGTTTTATAGCAATCAGCCCCAGCATTTT
cdr3_aa: CASSSRGFYSNQPQHF

j_call: TRBJ2-1
d_call: -
clone_size: -
cdr3_length: 16
v_call: TRBV27
cdr3_nt: TGTGCCAGCAGTTTATCCCTATCAATTCTCTACAATGAGCAGTTCTTC
cdr3_aa: CASSLSLSILYNEQFF

j_call: TRBJ2-5
d_call: TRBD2
clone_size: once
cdr3_length: 13
v_call: TRBV3-1/TRBV3-2
cdr3_nt: TGTGCCAGCAGCCAGGGGGGAGGGAGTCCCCAGTACTTC
cdr3_aa: CASSQGGGSPQYF

j_call: TRBJ2-7
d_call: -
clone_size: -
cdr3_length: 16
v_call: TRBV2
cdr3_nt: TGTGCCAGCACTCTAGGGTCGGGCCCGAGCTCCTACGAGCAGTACTTC
cdr3_aa: CASTLGSGPSSYEQYF

j_call: TRBJ2-4
d_call: -
clone_size: once
cdr3_length: 13
v_call: TRBV18
cdr3_nt: TGTGCCAGCTCACCCATCCTCGGGGACATTCAGTACTTC
cdr3_aa: CASSPILGDIQYF

j_call: TRBJ1-5
d_call: -
clone_size: -
cdr3_length: 15
v_call: TRBV7-8
cdr3_nt: TGTGCCAGCAGCTTAGTAGGGAGCGGCAATCAGCCCCAGCATTTT
cdr3_aa: CASSLVGSGNQPQHF

j_call: TRBJ1-6
d_call: -
clone_size: -
cdr3_length: 15
v_call: TRBV6-5
cdr3_nt: TGTGCCAGCAATACATTTAGGACAGTTAATTCACCCCTCCACTTT
cdr3_aa: CASNTFRTVNSPLHF

j_call: TRBJ1-3
d_call: -
clone_size: -
cdr3_length: 15
v_call: TRBV5-8
cdr3_nt: TGTGCCAGCAGCTTGGGACCTAAACCTGGAAACACCATATATTTT
cdr3_aa: CASSLGPKPGNTIYF

j_call: TRBJ1-5
d_call: -
clone_size: -
cdr3_length: 17
v_call: TRBV4-1
cdr3_nt: TGCGCCAGCAGCCAAGATCCCCCCTTAGGGGGCAATCAGCCCCAGCATTTT
cdr3_aa: CASSQDPPLGGNQPQHF

j_call: TRBJ1-1
d_call: TRBD1
clone_size: -
cdr3_length: 18
v_call: TRBV5-1
cdr3_nt: TGCGCCAGCAGCCCTCATGGGACAGGGGCTCTTGGGAACACTGAAGCTTTCTTT
cdr3_aa: CASSPHGTGALGNTEAFF

j_call: TRBJ2-1
d_call: -
clone_size: -
cdr3_length: 18
v_call: TRBV4-1
cdr3_nt: TGCGCCAGCAGCCAAGATTGGAGCGGCGCTAGCTCCTACAATGAGCAGTTCTTC
cdr3_aa: CASSQDWSGASSYNEQFF

j_call: TRBJ1-3
d_call: -
clone_size: -
cdr3_length: 14
v_call: TRBV7-8
cdr3_nt: TGTGCCAGCAGCTTACCCGGGTTGGGAAACACCATATATTTT
cdr3_aa: CASSLPGLGNTIYF

j_call: TRBJ1-6
d_call: TRBD1
clone_size: -
cdr3_length: 14
v_call: TRBV27
cdr3_nt: TGTGCCAGCAGTCCAGGACAGGTCAATTCACCCCTCCACTTT
cdr3_aa: CASSPGQVNSPLHF

j_call: TRBJ1-3
d_call: -
clone_size: -
cdr3_length: 17
v_call: TRBV7-9
cdr3_nt: TGTGCCAGCAGCCCGACCCTCATGGAGGATAGGGGAAACACCATATATTTT
cdr3_aa: CASSPTLMEDRGNTIYF

j_call: TRBJ1-5
d_call: -
clone_size: -
cdr3_length: 15
v_call: TRBV24-1
cdr3_nt: TGTGCCACCAGTTCGCCGGGGGGCGCGGGGCAGCCCCAGCATTTT
cdr3_aa: CATSSPGGAGQPQHF

j_call: TRBJ2-3
d_call: -
clone_size: -
cdr3_length: 12
v_call: TRBV13
cdr3_nt: TGTGCCAGCAGCCCCCGGACAGATACGCAGTATTTT
cdr3_aa: CASSPRTDTQYF

j_call: TRBJ2-7
d_call: -
clone_size: -
cdr3_length: 13
v_call: TRBV19
cdr3_nt: TGTGCCAGTAGTGATGCGGGACCCTACGAGCAGTACTTC
cdr3_aa: CASSDAGPYEQYF

j_call: TRBJ1-2
d_call: TRBD1
clone_size: -
cdr3_length: 15
v_call: TRBV27
cdr3_nt: TGTGCCAGCACCGTAAAGGCCGACAGGGACTATGGCTACACCTTC
cdr3_aa: CASTVKADRDYGYTF

j_call: TRBJ1-6
d_call: TRBD1
clone_size: -
cdr3_length: 15
v_call: TRBV10-3
cdr3_nt: TGTGCCATCAGTGGTAGGACAGGGGATCGGTCACCCCTCCACTTT
cdr3_aa: CAISGRTGDRSPLHF

j_call: TRBJ2-3
d_call: -
clone_size: -
cdr3_length: 12
v_call: TRBV9
cdr3_nt: TGTGCCAGCAGCGTAGTGGGGGATACGCAGTATTTT
cdr3_aa: CASSVVGDTQYF

j_call: TRBJ2-5
d_call: -
clone_size: -
cdr3_length: 17
v_call: TRBV29-1
cdr3_nt: TGCAGCGCCCCTCGCTCTTGGACTTCCGAGTACCAAGAGACCCAGTACTTC
cdr3_aa: CSAPRSWTSEYQETQYF

j_call: TRBJ2-7
d_call: TRBD2
clone_size: once
cdr3_length: 15
v_call: TRBV7-2
cdr3_nt: TGTGCCAGCAGCTTAGCGTTAGCGGGGGGCTACGAGCAGTACTTC
cdr3_aa: CASSLALAGGYEQYF

j_call: TRBJ2-7
d_call: TRBD1
clone_size: -
cdr3_length: 14
v_call: TRBV28
cdr3_nt: TGTGCCAGCAGTTCCGGGACAGGGGTATACGAGCAGTACTTC
cdr3_aa: CASSSGTGVYEQYF

j_call: TRBJ2-2
d_call: -
clone_size: few
cdr3_length: 14
v_call: TRBV7-9
cdr3_nt: TGTGCCAGCAGCCCCCGGGCGAACACCGGGGAGCTGTTTTTT
cdr3_aa: CASSPRANTGELFF

j_call: TRBJ2-3
d_call: TRBD2
clone_size: -
cdr3_length: 15
v_call: TRBV4-3
cdr3_nt: TGCGCCAGCAGCGTACAGCGGGGTTACACAGATACGCAGTATTTT
cdr3_aa: CASSVQRGYTDTQYF

j_call: TRBJ2-1
d_call: -
clone_size: -
cdr3_length: 14
v_call: TRBV11-1
cdr3_nt: TGTGCCAGCAGCGGCAGGGGTCCCTACAATGAGCAGTTCTTC
cdr3_aa: CASSGRGPYNEQFF